This T cell receptor beta chain was identified in a study of T cell clonality in common variable immunodeficiency (dated by TCRdb to the mid-2010s). The paper's findings and limits, for the study overall: CVID subjects shared fewer TCRbeta clones with each other than healthy controls did (p < 0.0001). CVID TCRbeta sequences were reported to have fewer deletions and N-nucleotide insertions and to lack highly modified clones with 13 or more V deletions. TCRbeta clonality was higher in CVID subjects than in healthy controls (t-test p = 0.018), and the increase was most characteristic of about a third of subjects. Despite equal DNA input, controls averaged around 80,000 unique sequences per sample versus around 32,000 in CVID samples. It was noted by the authors that sequencing of the repertoires of T cell subpopulations would be needed to clarify the cause of the increased clonality in CVID. Differences among patients in the CVID cohort limited the correlations between repertoire features and clinical complications.

For sequencing input, CVID and control samples contributed equivalent amounts of genomic DNA. For every sample, a 60 bp segment covering the rearranged TCRbeta CDR3 region was amplified and then sequenced. The immunoSEQ assay, a bias-corrected multiplex PCR with high-throughput sequencing, was employed for TCRbeta amplification. Turning to the authors' computational methods: Every unique nucleotide sequence was considered a clone and was annotated with V, D and J genes, copy number and frequency. Sequences were labeled productive if in frame, and non-productive if out of frame or containing stop codons. Clonality was calculated from Shannon's entropy as previously described. Mean CDR3 Kyte-Doolittle hydropathy was derived from the predicted amino acid sequences of productive clones. The R hclust function was used to hierarchically cluster scaled V gene usage with Manhattan distance and complete linkage. Sharing of clones by CDR3 amino acid sequence was evaluated through resampling of 12 repertoires per group over 100 rounds. Repertoires were searched for fewer than 85 published EBV-specific and 200 to 300 published CMV-specific TCRbeta sequences. Analysis left out a couple of CVID samples that produced under 10,000 sequences, so fewer than 55 CVID repertoires remained. TCRdb mirrors the immuneACCESS table, restricted to in-frame sequences. Some clones are absent from its copies; in checked studies, under half trace to an unresolved V gene, and the reason for the others is unknown. That table gives V, J and clone size, and the DNA gave D and trimming. Listed for this sample are approximately 81,000 clones, none observed only a single time. Together, the top ten hold 0.65% to 0.8% of the sample.

There are 15 amino acids in the CDR3, from cysteine to phenylalanine inclusive. Sequencing covers 36 bases of the CDR3, shown here with the frame starting at base 1. CDR1 and CDR2, per the germline V gene, are MDHEN and SYDVKM. The V end loses 1 base and the J end loses 4 bases, and a stretch of 14 bases separates them. This clone was found many times. Its antigen remains undetermined. The read falls 3 residues short of the CDR3 end, and the missing part is taken from the germline J gene. Both CVID patients and healthy controls were predominantly of Caucasian heritage. From each donor, roughly 4.5 to 8.5 ml of heparinized peripheral whole blood was collected. Genomic DNA from adults with common variable immune deficiency (CVID) and from healthy adult controls was used for sequencing of TCRbeta CDR3 repertoires. There were approximately 22 healthy adult volunteers in the control group (12 female and some ten male), ranging in age from roughly 23 to 75 years, with a mean age of around 31. To isolate peripheral blood mononuclear cells, diluted blood was subjected to density centrifugation over Hypaque 1077 or Ficoll-Paque. Genomic DNA was obtained from unsorted mononuclear cells using either Qiagen column purification or a centrifugation-based method.

The specimen sequenced was peripheral blood mononuclear cells. The V and J segments used are TRBV28 and TRBJ2-7, and perhaps TRBD1 as D gene, on 5 matching bases. The receptor was derived from a person aged 18 to 75 in good health. CDR3 protein: CASSLFGRVRYEQYF. The DNA read from the CDR3 is TGTGCCAGCAGTTTATTTGGCAGGGTGAGATACGAG.